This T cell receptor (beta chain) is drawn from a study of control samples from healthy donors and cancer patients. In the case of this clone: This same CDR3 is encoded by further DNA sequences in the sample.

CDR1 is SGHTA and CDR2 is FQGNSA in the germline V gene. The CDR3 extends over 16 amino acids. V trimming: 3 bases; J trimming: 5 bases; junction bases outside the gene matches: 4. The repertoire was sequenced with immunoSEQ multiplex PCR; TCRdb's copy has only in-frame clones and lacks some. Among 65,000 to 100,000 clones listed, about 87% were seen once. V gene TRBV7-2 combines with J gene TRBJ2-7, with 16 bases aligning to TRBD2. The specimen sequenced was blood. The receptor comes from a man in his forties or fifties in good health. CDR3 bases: TGTGCCAGCAGCTTGGGACTAGCGGGAGGGGGGCACGAGCAGTACTTC. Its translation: CASSLGLAGGGHEQYF.